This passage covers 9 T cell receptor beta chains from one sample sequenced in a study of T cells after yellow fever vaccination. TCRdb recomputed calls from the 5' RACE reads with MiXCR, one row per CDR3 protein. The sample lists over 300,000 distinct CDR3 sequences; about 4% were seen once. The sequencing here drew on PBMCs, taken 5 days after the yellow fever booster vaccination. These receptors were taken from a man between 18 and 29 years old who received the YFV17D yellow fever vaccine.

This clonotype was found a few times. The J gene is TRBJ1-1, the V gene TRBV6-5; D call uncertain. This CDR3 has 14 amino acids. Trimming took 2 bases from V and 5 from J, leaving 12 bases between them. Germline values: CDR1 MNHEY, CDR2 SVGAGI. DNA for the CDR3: TGTGCCAGCAGTTACGACTCGAGGCGGACTGAAGCTTTCTTT. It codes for CASSYDSRRTEAFF.

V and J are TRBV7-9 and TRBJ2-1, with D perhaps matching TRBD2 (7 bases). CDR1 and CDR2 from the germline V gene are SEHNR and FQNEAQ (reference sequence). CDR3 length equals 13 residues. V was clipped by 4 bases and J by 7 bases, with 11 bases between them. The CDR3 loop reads CASSSGGRNEQFF. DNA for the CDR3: TGTGCCAGCAGCTCGGGGGGCCGGAATGAGCAGTTCTTC.

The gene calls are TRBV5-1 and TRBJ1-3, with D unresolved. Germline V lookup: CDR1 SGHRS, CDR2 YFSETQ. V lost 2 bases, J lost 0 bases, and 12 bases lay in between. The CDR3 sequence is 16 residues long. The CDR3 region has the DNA TGCGCCAGCAGCTTAAGAAGCGCCTACTCTGGAAACACCATATATTTT. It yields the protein CASSLRSAYSGNTIYF.

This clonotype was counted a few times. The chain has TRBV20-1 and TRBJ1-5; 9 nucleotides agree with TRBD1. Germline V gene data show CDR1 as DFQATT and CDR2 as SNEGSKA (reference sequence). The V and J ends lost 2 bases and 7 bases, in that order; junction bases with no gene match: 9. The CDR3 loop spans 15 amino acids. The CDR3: CSARKPGQGTQPQHF. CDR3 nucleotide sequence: TGCAGTGCTAGAAAACCGGGACAGGGAACACAGCCCCAGCATTTT.

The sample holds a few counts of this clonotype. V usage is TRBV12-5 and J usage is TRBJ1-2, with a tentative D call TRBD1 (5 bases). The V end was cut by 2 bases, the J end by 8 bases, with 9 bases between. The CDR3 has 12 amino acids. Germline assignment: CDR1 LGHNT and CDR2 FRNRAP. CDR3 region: CASGLNGGGYTF. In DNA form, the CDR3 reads TGTGCTAGTGGTTTGAATGGGGGAGGCTACACCTTC.

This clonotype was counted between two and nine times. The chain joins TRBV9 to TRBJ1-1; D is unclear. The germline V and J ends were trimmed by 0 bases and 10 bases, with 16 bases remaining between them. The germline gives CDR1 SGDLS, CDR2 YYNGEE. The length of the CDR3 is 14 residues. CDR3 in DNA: TGTGCCAGCAGCGTAGCAGAGACACAGAGTCGAGCTTTCTTT. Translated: CASSVAETQSRAFF. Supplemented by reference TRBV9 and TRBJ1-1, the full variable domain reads DSGVTQTPKHLITATGQRVTLRCSPRSGDLSVYWYQQSLDQGLQFLIQYYNGEERAKGNILERFSAQQFPDLHSELNLSSLELGDSALYFCASSVAETQSRAFFGQGTRLTVV.

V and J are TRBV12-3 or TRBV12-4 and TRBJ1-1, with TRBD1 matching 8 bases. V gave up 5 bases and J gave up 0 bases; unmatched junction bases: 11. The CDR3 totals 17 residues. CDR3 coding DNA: TGTGCCAGCAGTACTCCGGGACAGGCCACCTTGAACACTGAAGCTTTCTTT. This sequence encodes CASSTPGQATLNTEAFF.

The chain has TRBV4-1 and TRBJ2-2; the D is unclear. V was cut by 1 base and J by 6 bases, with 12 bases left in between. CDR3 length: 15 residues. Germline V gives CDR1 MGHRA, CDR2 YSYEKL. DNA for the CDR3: TGCGCCAGCAGCCAAGGCATCACCGCCTCCGGGGAGCTGTTTTTT. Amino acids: CASSQGITASGELFF.

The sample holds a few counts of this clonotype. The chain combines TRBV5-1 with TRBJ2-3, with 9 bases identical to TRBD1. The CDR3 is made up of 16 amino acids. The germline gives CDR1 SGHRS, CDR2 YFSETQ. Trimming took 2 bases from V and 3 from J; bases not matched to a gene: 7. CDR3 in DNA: TGCGCCAGCAGCTTACAGAGGACAGGGGAAACAGATACGCAGTATTTT. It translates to CASSLQRTGETDTQYF.